This TCR beta chain emerged from a study of neoadjuvant anti-PD-1 for oral cavity cancer. Study information: Patients without progression got a fourth dose around day 43.

This CDR3 has 11 residues. The patients had HPV-negative, locally advanced oral cavity squamous cell carcinoma. Analysis of PBMCs was direct, with no culture step. Sequenced by immunoSEQ multiplex PCR; TCRdb stores in-frame clones only, minus some. The sample consists of fewer than 90,000 clones, 70% to 85% of them appearing once. The receptor was derived from a person aged 40 to 85 with oral cavity squamous cell carcinoma. Here the sequenced sample was PBMCs, taken before nivolumab (anti-PD-1) treatment. The chain uses TRBV1 and TRBJ2-6. TRBV1 is recorded as a pseudogene. CDR3 residues: CTSSRANVLTF. CDR3 nucleotide sequence: TGCACCAGCAGTCGGGCCAACGTCCTGACTTTC.